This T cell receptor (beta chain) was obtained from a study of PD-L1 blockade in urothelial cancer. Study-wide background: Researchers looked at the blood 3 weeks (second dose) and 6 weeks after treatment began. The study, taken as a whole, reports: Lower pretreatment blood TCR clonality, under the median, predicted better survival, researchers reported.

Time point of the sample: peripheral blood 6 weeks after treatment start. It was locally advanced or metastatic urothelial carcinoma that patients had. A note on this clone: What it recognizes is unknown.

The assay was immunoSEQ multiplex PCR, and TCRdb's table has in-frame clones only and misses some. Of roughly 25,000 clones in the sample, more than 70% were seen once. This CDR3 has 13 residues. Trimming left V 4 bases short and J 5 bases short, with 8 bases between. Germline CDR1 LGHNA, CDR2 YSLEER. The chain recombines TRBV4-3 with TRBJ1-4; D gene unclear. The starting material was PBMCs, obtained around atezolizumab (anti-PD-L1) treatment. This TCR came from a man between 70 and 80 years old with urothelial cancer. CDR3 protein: CASSPRLNEKLFF. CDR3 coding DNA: TGCGCCAGCAGCCCCAGGCTAAATGAAAAACTGTTTTTT.